This entry lists 10 T cell receptor beta chains sequenced from one sample in a study of technical replicates of blood from a few donors. Libraries were prepared by immunoSEQ multiplex PCR; TCRdb keeps only in-frame clonotypes and omits some of them. The table lists some 50,000 clones, about 95% of them singletons. The material sequenced was T cells isolated from PBMCs. All receptors derive from a human donor in good health.

The rearrangement joins TRBV5-1 to TRBJ2-5; weak D call: TRBD1 (6 bases). The germline gives CDR1 SGHRS, CDR2 YFSETQ. V lost 4 bases to trimming and J lost 4 bases, with 17 bases between them. The CDR3 is 15 residues long. CDR3 nucleotides: TGCGCCAGCAGCCCTACAGGGTTACGAATAGAGACCCAGTACTTC. Its protein is CASSPTGLRIETQYF.

This rearrangement joins TRBV10-3 to TRBJ2-3; the D is unclear. The CDR3 consists of 12 residues. Per the germline V gene, CDR1 is ENHRY and CDR2 is SYGVKD. V was shortened by 0 bases and J by 6 bases, with 4 bases between the two germline ends. CDR3 coding DNA: TGTGCCATCAGTGAGTCATATGATACGCAGTATTTT. Its protein is CAISESYDTQYF.

The chain carries TRBV5-6 and TRBJ1-5; 7 nucleotides agree with TRBD1. From germline, CDR1 is SGHDT and CDR2 YYEEEE. This CDR3 contains 15 residues. V was clipped by 4 bases and J by 3 bases; unmatched bases: 7. CDR3 in amino acids: CASSAEGQFNQPQHF. In DNA form, the CDR3 reads TGTGCCAGCAGCGCGGAGGGACAGTTCAATCAGCCCCAGCATTTT.

CDR3 residues: CASSRTPVDEQFF. CDR3 in DNA: TGTGCCAGCAGCCGGACACCGGTAGATGAGCAGTTCTTC. The J gene is TRBJ2-1, the V gene TRBV5-6, with D perhaps TRBD1 (5 bases). The V gene's germline CDR1 is SGHDT and CDR2 YYEEEE. V dropped 4 bases and J dropped 8 bases, with 13 bases sitting between them. The CDR3 runs 13 residues.

The V call is TRBV7-8, the J call TRBJ1-5, with 11 nucleotides matching TRBD1. Per the germline V gene, CDR1 is SGHVS and CDR2 is FQNEAQ. The V gene end was trimmed by 5 bases and the J gene end by 6 bases; junction bases not matched to a gene: 6. The CDR3 covers 15 residues. CDR3 region: CASSGGTGGFQPQHF. The CDR3 DNA is TGTGCCAGCAGCGGTGGGACAGGGGGTTTTCAGCCCCAGCATTTT. Drawing the rest from reference TRBV7-8 and TRBJ1-5, the complete variable domain is GAGVSQSPRYKVAKRGQDVALRCDPISGHVSLFWYQQALGQGPEFLTYFQNEAQLDKSGLPSDRFFAERPEGSVSTLKIQRTQQEDSAVYLCASSGGTGGFQPQHFGDGTRLSIL.

The chain recombines TRBV11-2 with TRBJ2-2, with TRBD2 matching 11 bases. The J segment lost 0 bases and the V segment lost 5 bases, leaving 2 bases of the junction unmatched. Germline-derived CDR1 and CDR2 are SGHAT and FQNNGV. The CDR3 has 16 amino acids. CDR3 loop: CASSPTSGANTGELFF. The CDR3 coding sequence is TGTGCCAGCAGCCCGACTAGCGGGGCGAACACCGGGGAGCTGTTTTTT.

The chain uses TRBV7-9 and TRBJ2-7; D not certain. V lost 4 bases, J lost 3 bases, and 13 bases lay in between. CDR3 length: 14 amino acids. Germline loops: CDR1 SEHNR, CDR2 FQNEAQ (reference sequence). The CDR3 here is CASSSSRQSYEQYF. In DNA, the CDR3 is TGTGCCAGCAGCTCCAGTCGACAAAGCTACGAGCAGTACTTC. The full variable domain, in which reference TRBV7-9 and TRBJ2-7 provide the parts outside the CDR3, is DTGVSQNPRHKITKRGQNVTFRCDPISEHNRLYWYRQTLGQGPEFLTYFQNEAQLEKSRLLSDRFSAERPKGSFSTLEIQRTEQGDSAMYLCASSSSRQSYEQYFGPGTRLTVT.

This clone was detected only once. The chain combines TRBV9 with TRBJ2-3; 11 bases agree with TRBD2. The germline CDR1 and CDR2 sequences are SGDLS and YYNGEE. Germline trimming cut 3 bases from V and 0 bases from J; bases unmatched to any gene: 12. The CDR3 extends over 19 amino acids. CDR3 loop: CASSAPGGLAGGSTDTQYF. CDR3 nucleotide sequence: TGTGCCAGCAGCGCCCCAGGAGGGCTAGCGGGGGGAAGCACAGATACGCAGTATTTT.

This chain joins TRBV7-9 and TRBJ2-1; possibly TRBD2 for D (6 bases). The length of the CDR3 is 12 residues. V dropped 5 bases and J dropped 13 bases, with 15 bases sitting between them. Germline CDR1 SEHNR, CDR2 FQNEAQ (reference sequence). CDR3 loop: CASSLGEGGQFF. The DNA for the CDR3 is TGTGCCAGCAGCCTTGGTGAGGGAGGTCAGTTCTTC.

The CDR3 is CASSFDRDQPQHF. CDR3 nucleotide sequence: TGTGCCAGCAGCTTCGACAGGGATCAGCCCCAGCATTTT. This chain uses TRBV5-4 with TRBJ1-5, with 7 bases identical to TRBD1. Trimming at V came to 2 bases and at J to 5 bases, leaving 1 base not matched to a gene. Germline CDR1 reads SGHNT; CDR2 reads YYREEE (reference sequence). This CDR3 is built from 13 residues.